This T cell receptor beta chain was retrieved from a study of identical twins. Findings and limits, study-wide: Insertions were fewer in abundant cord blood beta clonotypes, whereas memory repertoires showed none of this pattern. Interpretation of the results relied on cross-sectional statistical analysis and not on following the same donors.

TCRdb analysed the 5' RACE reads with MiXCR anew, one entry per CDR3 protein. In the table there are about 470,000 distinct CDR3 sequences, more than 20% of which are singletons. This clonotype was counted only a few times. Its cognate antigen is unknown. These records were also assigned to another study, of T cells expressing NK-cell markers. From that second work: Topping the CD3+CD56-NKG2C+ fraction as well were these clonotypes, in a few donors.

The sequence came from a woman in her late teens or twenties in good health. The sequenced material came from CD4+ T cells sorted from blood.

The CDR3 DNA reads as TGTGCCAGCAGCTTAGTGAGACTAGCGGAAGGTCCCGGGGAGCTGTTTTTT. It is translated as CASSLVRLAEGPGELFF. The chain employs TRBV7-6 and TRBJ2-2, with 9 bases that match TRBD2. This CDR3 has 17 amino acids. CDR1 is SGHVS, CDR2 FNYEAQ, per germline. V gave up 1 base and J gave up 6 bases; unmatched junction bases: 9.